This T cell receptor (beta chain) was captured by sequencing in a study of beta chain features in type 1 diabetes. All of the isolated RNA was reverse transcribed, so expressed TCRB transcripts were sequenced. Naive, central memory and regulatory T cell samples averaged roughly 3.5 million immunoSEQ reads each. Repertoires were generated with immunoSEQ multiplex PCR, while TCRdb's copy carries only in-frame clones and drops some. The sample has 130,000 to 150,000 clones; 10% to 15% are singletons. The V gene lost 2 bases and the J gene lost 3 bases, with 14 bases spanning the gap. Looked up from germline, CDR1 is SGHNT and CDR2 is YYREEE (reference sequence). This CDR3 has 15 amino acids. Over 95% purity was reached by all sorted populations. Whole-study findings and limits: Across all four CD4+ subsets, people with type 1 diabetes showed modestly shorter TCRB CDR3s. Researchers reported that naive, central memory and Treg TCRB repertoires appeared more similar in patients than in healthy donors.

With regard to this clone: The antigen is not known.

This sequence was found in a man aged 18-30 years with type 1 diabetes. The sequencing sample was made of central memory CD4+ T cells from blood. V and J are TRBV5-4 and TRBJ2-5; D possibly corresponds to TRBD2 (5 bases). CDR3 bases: TGTGCCAGCAGCTTTTCCGGGGTGGCTGAAGAGACCCAGTACTTC. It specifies CASSFSGVAEETQYF.